This is a list of T cell receptor beta chains from one sample in a study of PD-1 blockade in classical Hodgkin lymphoma. Measured with immunoSEQ multiplex PCR; TCRdb has only the in-frame clones, and not every one. The table shows roughly 30,000 clones, with about four fifths occurring only once. The sequenced sample was CD4+ T cells from blood, obtained before the fourth cycle of nivolumab. All receptors come from a human donor with classical Hodgkin lymphoma. Both conserved end residues are part of each CDR3. The D gene is left open where the match is weak. Some rows mark clone size as missing; the rest say once, few, many or name a class of expanded clone.

j_call v_call clone_size d_call cdr3_length cdr3_nt cdr3_aa
TRBJ2-2 TRBV11-3 . TRBD1 14 TGTGCCAGCAGCTCCCGACAGGGCACCGGGGAGCTGTTTTTT CASSSRQGTGELFF
TRBJ1-2 TRBV5-1 few . 13 TGCGCCAGCAGACTTCCCGGGGTTGGTGGCTACACCTTC CASRLPGVGGYTF
TRBJ1-2 TRBV5-1 . TRBD1 13 TGCGCCAGCAGCTTCGGTCAGGGGGATGGCTACACCTTC CASSFGQGDGYTF
TRBJ1-6 TRBV7-9 . . 15 TGTGCCAGCAGCGACCGGGACGGCTTTAATTCACCCCTCCACTTT CASSDRDGFNSPLHF
TRBJ2-3 TRBV11-1 . TRBD2 15 TGTGCCAGCAGCTTAGAGGGACTACCCACAGATACGCAGTATTTT CASSLEGLPTDTQYF
TRBJ2-2 TRBV5-1 . TRBD1 15 TGCGCCAGCAGTCCGGACAGGGACAACACCGGGGAGCTGTTTTTT CASSPDRDNTGELFF
TRBJ1-6 TRBV7-9 . . 13 TGTGCCAGCAGCCCCGGGGCGGGGGACCCCCTCCACTTT CASSPGAGDPLHF
TRBJ2-1 TRBV5-1 . TRBD2 16 TGCGCCAGCAGCTTGGAACTAGCGGGGGCACTCAATGAGCAGTTCTTC CASSLELAGALNEQFF
TRBJ2-1 TRBV18 . TRBD2 16 TGTGCCAGCTCACCCAGGACTAGCCCACTCTACAATGAGCAGTTCTTC CASSPRTSPLYNEQFF
TRBJ2-2 TRBV9 . TRBD1 13 TGTGCCAGCAGCCCCAGGGGGTCCGGGGAGCTGTTTTTT CASSPRGSGELFF
TRBJ1-1 TRBV14 . . 14 TGTGCCAGCAGCCAAGGGGGCCAGGTCGCTGAAGCTTTCTTT CASSQGGQVAEAFF
TRBJ2-3 TRBV7-9 . TRBD2 15 TGTGCCAGCCGACATAGCGGGGGGGCCTCAGATACGCAGTATTTT CASRHSGGASDTQYF
TRBJ1-6 TRBV28 . TRBD1 18 TGTGCCAGCAGCCCTAGGAGCCCGGGACAGGGGTCCAATTCACCCCTCCACTTT CASSPRSPGQGSNSPLHF
TRBJ2-3 TRBV28 . . 14 TGTGCCTCCAGGAGGGCAGGGGGCACAGATACGCAGTATTTT CASRRAGGTDTQYF
TRBJ2-7 TRBV10-2 . TRBD2 13 TGCGCCAGCAGTGGCGGGGGGGCCTACGAGCAGTACTTC CASSGGGAYEQYF
TRBJ1-5 TRBV28 . TRBD1 16 TGTGCCAGCAGACTCCCGACAGGGCTGGTAGTTCAGCCCCAGCATTTT CASRLPTGLVVQPQHF
TRBJ1-1 TRBV18 . . 16 TGTGCCAGCTCACCCGAGGCGGGGGTCGTAAGCACTGAAGCTTTCTTT CASSPEAGVVSTEAFF
TRBJ1-1 TRBV5-1 . . 15 TGCGCCAGCAGCTTGATGGGGGCCTCGGGCACTGAAGCTTTCTTT CASSLMGASGTEAFF
TRBJ1-6 TRBV11-2 . . 15 TGTGCCAGCAGCTCCCTTCAAGGGATGAATTCACCCCTCCACTTT CASSSLQGMNSPLHF
TRBJ2-4 TRBV5-1 . TRBD1 14 TGCGCCAGCAGCTTACAGGGGGCGTTAAACATTCAGTACTTC CASSLQGALNIQYF
TRBJ2-3 TRBV11-2 once TRBD2 15 TGTGCCAGCAGCTTAGGCGGGGGGAGCACAGATACGCAGTATTTT CASSLGGGSTDTQYF
TRBJ2-3 TRBV2 . TRBD2 15 TGTGCCAGCAGTCAATCGCGGGGGGGGACAGATACGCAGTATTTT CASSQSRGGTDTQYF
TRBJ1-2 TRBV7-9 . TRBD1 15 TGTGCCAGCAGCTTAGCAGGGGGCTCTCTGTATGGCTACACCTTC CASSLAGGSLYGYTF
TRBJ2-2 TRBV5-1 . . 15 TGCGCCAGCAAAGGGAGTCAGGGGCAAACCGGGGAGCTGTTTTTT CASKGSQGQTGELFF
TRBJ1-6 TRBV5-6 . . 13 TGTGCCAGCAGCGTGACGGGTACCGAGGCCCTCCACTTT CASSVTGTEALHF
TRBJ1-5 TRBV28 . . 14 TGTGCCAGCAGTTCCGGGGACGGTTATCAGCCCCAGCATTTT CASSSGDGYQPQHF
TRBJ1-4 TRBV27 . . 16 TGTGCCAGCAGTGGCGGGGATAGGAGGGCTAATGAAAAACTGTTTTTT CASSGGDRRANEKLFF
TRBJ2-5 TRBV5-1 . . 14 TGCGCCAGCAGCTTCAGTGGGTACCAAGAGACCCAGTACTTC CASSFSGYQETQYF
TRBJ1-1 TRBV20-1 . . 11 TGCAGTGCGAGGGAGAGCACTGAAGCTTTCTTT CSARESTEAFF
TRBJ1-4 TRBV7-9 . . 13 TGTGCCAGCACGACTCTGGGAGGTGAAAAACTGTTTTTT CASTTLGGEKLFF
TRBJ1-5 TRBV7-8 . TRBD1 15 TGTGCCAGCAGCTTAGGAGGACAGGGCAATCAGCCCCAGCATTTT CASSLGGQGNQPQHF
TRBJ2-7 TRBV5-1 . . 14 TGCGCCAGCTCCCGGCTGACCGATTCCTACGAGCAGTACTTC CASSRLTDSYEQYF
TRBJ1-2 TRBV6-6 . . 13 TGTGCCAGCAGTTACTCGACAGGTTATGGCTACACCTTC CASSYSTGYGYTF
TRBJ1-5 TRBV19 . . 13 TGTGCCAGCGGACAGTCCCCCAATCAGCCCCAGCATTTT CASGQSPNQPQHF
TRBJ1-2 TRBV5-6 . . 16 TGTGCCAGCAGCTTGGTGCGGGGATACCAGGACCGGAGCGACACCTTC CASSLVRGYQDRSDTF
TRBJ2-2 TRBV15 . TRBD1 17 TGTGCCACCAGCAGTCACCGAGGGGGCGCGAACACCGGGGAGCTGTTTTTT CATSSHRGGANTGELFF
TRBJ2-1 TRBV7-6 . TRBD2 16 TGTGCCAGCAGCACCTCGCGACTAGCGGCGTACAATGAGCAGTTCTTC CASSTSRLAAYNEQFF
TRBJ1-1 TRBV19 few TRBD1 13 TGTGCCAGCAAATGGACAGGGAACACTGAAGCTTTCTTT CASKWTGNTEAFF
TRBJ1-4 TRBV7-8 . TRBD1 15 TGTGCCAGCAGCTTAGGACAGGGGTGGCATGAAAAACTGTTTTTT CASSLGQGWHEKLFF
TRBJ1-1 TRBV5-1 . . 14 TGCGCCAGCAGCTTGGACAGGCTAGGGACTGAAGCTTTCTTT CASSLDRLGTEAFF
TRBJ2-1 TRBV6-5 . TRBD2 14 TGTGCCAGCCGCGGGGGGCCGTCCTACAATGAGCAGTTCTTC CASRGGPSYNEQFF
TRBJ2-1 TRBV30 . TRBD2 14 TGTGCCTGGAGTTCCGGGACTACCCCCAATGAGCAGTTCTTC CAWSSGTTPNEQFF
TRBJ2-5 TRBV6-1 . . 13 TGTGCCAGCGGACAGACGAGCGCAGAGACCCAGTACTTC CASGQTSAETQYF
TRBJ1-1 TRBV5-1 . . 14 TGCGCCAGCACGAGAGAGGGAATGAACACTGAAGCTTTCTTT CASTREGMNTEAFF
TRBJ2-2 TRBV5-1 . TRBD1 16 TGCGCCAGCAGCTTGACCGGGACAGCGAACACCGGGGAGCTGTTTTTT CASSLTGTANTGELFF
TRBJ2-1 TRBV29-1 . TRBD2 14 TGCAGCGTTGAAGGAAGCGGGACGAGGAATGAGCAGTTCTTC CSVEGSGTRNEQFF
TRBJ1-2 TRBV27 . TRBD1 14 TGTGCCAGCAGCAACTCGGACAGGCTATTTGGCTACACCTTC CASSNSDRLFGYTF
TRBJ1-1 TRBV5-1 . . 14 TGCGCCAGCAGCCCGGGACTTCAGAACACTGAAGCTTTCTTT CASSPGLQNTEAFF
TRBJ1-6 TRBV6-5 . TRBD1 13 TGTGCCAGCAGGCGGGACAGCGCATCCCCCCTCCACTTT CASRRDSASPLHF
TRBJ1-4 TRBV5-1 . . 15 TGCGCCAGCAGCACCGTCGGACAGAATAATGAAAAACTGTTTTTT CASSTVGQNNEKLFF